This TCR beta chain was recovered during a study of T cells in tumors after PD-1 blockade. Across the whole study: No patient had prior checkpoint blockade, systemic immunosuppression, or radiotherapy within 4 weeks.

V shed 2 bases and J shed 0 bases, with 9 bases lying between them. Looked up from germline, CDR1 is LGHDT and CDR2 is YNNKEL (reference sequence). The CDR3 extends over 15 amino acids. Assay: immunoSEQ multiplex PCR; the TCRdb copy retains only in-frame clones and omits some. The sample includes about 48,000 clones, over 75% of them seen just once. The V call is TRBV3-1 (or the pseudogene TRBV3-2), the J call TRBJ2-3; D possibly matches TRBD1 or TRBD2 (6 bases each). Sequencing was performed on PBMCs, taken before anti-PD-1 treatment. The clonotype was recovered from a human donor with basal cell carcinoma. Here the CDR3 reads CASSQKGGSTDTQYF. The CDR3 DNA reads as TGTGCCAGCAGCCAAAAGGGGGGTAGCACAGATACGCAGTATTTT.